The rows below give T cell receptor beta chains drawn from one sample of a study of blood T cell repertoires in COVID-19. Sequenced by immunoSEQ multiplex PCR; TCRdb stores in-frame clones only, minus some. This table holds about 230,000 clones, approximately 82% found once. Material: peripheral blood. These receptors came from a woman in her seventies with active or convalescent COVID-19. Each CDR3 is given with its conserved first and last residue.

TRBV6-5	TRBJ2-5	CASRPTGGETQYF
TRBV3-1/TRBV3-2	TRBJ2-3	CASSQRGTDTQYF
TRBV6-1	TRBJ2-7	CASSDRGGPYEQYF
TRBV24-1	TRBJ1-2	CATSDLWQAYGYTF
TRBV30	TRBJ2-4	CAWSGGGSSYIQYF
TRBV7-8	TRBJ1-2	CASSFTPDTNYGYTF
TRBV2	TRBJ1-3	CASGGFSGNTIYF
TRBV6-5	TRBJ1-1	CATTRGVGNTEAFF
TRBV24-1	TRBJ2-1	CATSDSRQGNEQFF
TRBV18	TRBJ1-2	CASSPPQGTYGYTF
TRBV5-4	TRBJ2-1	CASSPGTSYNEQFF
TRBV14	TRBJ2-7	CASSQGKGWSYEQYF
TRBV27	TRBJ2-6	CASSRSSGANVLTF
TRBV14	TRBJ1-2	CASSQEQANYGYTF
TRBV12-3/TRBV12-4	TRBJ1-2	CASSSLRGYGYTF
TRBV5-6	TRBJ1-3	CASSFYSSGNTIYF
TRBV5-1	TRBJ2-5	CASSDSGTSEETQYF
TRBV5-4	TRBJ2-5	CASSQQAGGETQYF
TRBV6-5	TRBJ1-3	CASSYSRGRNTIYF
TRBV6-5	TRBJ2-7	CASSRGQGAYEQYF
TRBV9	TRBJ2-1	CASSVGSSGGQNEQFF
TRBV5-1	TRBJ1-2	CASSSVGDGYTF